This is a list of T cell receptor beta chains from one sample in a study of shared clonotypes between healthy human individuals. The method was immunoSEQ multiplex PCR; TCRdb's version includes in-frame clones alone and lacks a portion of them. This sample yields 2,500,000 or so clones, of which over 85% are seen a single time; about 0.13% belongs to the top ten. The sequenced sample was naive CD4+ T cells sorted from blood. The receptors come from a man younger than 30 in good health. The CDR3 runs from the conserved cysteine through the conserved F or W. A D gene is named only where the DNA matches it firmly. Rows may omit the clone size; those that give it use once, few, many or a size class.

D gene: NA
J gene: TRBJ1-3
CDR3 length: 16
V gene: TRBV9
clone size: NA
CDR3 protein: CASSPRQASSGNTIYF

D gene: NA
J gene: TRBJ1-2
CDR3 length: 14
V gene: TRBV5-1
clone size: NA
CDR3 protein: CASSLGGGGYGYTF

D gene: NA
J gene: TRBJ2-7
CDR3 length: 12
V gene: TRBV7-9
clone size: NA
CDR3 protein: CASSLVPYEQYF

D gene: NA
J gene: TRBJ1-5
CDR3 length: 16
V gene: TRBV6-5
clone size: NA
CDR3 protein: CASSSREGRVNQPQHF

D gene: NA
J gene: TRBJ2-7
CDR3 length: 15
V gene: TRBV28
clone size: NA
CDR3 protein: CASSSAGKSSYEQYF

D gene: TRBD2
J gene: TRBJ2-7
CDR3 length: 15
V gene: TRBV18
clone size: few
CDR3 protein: CASSPTSGSSYEQYF

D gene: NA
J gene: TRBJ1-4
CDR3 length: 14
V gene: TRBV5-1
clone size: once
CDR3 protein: CASSLQGNEEKLFF

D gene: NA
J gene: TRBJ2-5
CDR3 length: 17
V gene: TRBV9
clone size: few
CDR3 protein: CASSPGGGPAFQETQYF

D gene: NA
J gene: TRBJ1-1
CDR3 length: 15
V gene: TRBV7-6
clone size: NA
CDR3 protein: CASSFGVAANTEAFF

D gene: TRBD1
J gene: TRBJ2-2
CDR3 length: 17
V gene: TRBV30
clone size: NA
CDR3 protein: CAWTPPSGTGNTGELFF

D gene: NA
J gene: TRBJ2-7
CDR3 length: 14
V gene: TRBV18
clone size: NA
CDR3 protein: CASSGAESSYEQYF

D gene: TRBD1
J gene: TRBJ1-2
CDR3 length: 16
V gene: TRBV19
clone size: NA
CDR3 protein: CASDHRTGGEFYGYTF

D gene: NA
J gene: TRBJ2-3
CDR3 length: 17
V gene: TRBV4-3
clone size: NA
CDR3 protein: CASSQEASRILTDTQYF

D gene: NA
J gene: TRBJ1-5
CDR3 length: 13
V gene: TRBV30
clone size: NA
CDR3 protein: CAWAGDSNQPQHF

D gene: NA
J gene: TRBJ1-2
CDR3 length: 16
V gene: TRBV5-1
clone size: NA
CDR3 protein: CASSPGRETANYGYTF

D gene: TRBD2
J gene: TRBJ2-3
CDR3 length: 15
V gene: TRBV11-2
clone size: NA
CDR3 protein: CASSLSGLAGATQYF

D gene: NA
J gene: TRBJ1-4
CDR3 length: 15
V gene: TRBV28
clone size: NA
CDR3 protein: CASRPPLGPTEKLFF

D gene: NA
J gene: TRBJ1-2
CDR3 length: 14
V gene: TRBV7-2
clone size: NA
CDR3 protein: CASSPRAGTYGYTF

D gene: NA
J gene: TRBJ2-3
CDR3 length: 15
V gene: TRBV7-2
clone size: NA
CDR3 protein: CASSFSTGSTDTQYF

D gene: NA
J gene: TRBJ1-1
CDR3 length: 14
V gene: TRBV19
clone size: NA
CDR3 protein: CASSTSGGVAEAFF

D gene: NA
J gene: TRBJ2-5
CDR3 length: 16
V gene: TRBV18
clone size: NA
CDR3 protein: CASSPLLGGGQETQYF

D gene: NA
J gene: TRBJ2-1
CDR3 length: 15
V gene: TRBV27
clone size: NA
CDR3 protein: CASSLDYSSYNEQFF

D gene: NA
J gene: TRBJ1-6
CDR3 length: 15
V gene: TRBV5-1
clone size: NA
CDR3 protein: CASSQHGSPNSPLHF

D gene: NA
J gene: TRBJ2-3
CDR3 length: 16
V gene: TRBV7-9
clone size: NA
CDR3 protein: CASSPLAISVEDTQYF

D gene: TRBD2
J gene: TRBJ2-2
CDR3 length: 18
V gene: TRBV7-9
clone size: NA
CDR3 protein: CASSLPSGGAAGTGELFF

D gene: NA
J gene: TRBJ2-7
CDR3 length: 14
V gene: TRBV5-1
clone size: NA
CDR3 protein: CASSTRLGPYEQYF

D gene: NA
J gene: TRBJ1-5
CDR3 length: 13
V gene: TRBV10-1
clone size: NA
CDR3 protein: CASSEAVGQPQHF

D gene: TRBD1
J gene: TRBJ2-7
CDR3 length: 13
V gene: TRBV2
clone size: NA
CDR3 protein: CASSRQGVDEQYF

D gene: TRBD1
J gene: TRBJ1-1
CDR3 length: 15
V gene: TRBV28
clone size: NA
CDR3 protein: CASATFDRANTEAFF

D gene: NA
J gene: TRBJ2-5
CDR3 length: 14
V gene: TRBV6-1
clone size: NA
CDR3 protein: CASSGRDSQETQYF

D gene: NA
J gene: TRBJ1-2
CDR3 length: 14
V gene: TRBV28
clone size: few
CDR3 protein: CASSFGGSNYGYTF

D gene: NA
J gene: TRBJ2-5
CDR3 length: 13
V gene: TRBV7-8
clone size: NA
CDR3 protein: CASSLDLGETQYF

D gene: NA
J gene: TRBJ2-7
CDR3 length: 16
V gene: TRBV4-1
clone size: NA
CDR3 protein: CASSQESNHQAYEQYF

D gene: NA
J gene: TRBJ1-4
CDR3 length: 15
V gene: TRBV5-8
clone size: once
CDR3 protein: CASSRPTDDSEKLFF

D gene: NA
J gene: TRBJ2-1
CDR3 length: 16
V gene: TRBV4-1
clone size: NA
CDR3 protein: CASSRLTRRSYNEQFF

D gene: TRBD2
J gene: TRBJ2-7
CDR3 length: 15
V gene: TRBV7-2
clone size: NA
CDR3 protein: CASSSGLAGSYEQYF

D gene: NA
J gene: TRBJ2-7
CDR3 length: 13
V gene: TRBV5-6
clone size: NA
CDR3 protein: CASSFQGPYEQYF

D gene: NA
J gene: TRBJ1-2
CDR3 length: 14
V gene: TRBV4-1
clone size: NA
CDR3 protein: CASSQDRDRYGYTF

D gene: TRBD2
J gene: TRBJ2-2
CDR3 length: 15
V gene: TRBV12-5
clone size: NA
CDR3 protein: CASGQLAANTGELFF

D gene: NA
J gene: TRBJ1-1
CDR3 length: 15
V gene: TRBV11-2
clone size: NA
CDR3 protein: CASSLRVALNTEAFF

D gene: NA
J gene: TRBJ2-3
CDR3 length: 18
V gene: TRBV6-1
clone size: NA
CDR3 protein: CASSEARLGGANSNTQYF

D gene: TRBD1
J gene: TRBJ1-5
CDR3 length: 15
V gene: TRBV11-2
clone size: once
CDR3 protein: CASSLGNRGNQPQHF

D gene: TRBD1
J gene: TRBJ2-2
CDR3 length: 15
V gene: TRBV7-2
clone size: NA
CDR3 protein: CASSLRQGAAGELFF

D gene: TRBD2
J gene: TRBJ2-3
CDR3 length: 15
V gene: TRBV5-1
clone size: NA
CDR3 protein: CASSLAGRAGDTQYF

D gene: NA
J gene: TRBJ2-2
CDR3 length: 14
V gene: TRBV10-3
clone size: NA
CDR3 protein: CAISEPPGTGELFF